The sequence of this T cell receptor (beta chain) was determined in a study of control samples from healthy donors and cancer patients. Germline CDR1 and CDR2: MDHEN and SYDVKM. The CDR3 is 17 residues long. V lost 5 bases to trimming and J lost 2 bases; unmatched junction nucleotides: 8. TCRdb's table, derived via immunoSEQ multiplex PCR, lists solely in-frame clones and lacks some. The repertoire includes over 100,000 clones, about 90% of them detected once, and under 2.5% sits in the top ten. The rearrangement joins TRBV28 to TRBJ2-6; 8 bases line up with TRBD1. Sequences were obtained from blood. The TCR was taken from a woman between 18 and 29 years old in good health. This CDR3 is CASSADRGKAGANVLTF. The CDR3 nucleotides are TGTGCCAGCAGTGCCGACAGGGGAAAAGCTGGGGCCAACGTCCTGACTTTC.